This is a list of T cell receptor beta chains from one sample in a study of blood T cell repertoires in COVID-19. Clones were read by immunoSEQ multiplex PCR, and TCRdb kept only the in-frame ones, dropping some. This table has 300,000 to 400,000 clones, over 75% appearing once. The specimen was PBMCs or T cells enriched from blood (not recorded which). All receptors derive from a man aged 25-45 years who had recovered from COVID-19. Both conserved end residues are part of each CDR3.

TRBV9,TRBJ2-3,CASSVAGGLTDTQYF
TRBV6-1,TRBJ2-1,CASSDPGFHNEQFF
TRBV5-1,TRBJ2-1,CASSLTGRKVNEQFF
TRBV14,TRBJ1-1,CASSQGRNTEAFF
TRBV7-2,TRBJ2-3,CASSSVGGWTDTQYF
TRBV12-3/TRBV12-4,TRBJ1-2,CASRGTVYGYTF
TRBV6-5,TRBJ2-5,CASRLNDREQETQYF
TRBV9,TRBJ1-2,CASSVEWKGDGYTF
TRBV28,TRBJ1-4,CASSPRGGPLNEKLFF
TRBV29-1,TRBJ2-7,CSVEDGTAAYEQYF